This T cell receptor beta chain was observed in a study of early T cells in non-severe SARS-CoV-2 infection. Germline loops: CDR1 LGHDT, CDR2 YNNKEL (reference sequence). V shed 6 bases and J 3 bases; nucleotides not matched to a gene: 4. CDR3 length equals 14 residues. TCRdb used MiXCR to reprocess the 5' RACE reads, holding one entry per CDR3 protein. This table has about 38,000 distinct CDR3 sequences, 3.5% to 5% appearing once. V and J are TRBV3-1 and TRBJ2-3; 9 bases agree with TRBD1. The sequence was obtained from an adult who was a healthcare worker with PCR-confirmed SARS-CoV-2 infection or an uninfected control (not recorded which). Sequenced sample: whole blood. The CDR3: CASSGTGRTDTQYF. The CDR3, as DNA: TGTGCCAGCAGTGGGACAGGGAGGACAGATACGCAGTATTTT.